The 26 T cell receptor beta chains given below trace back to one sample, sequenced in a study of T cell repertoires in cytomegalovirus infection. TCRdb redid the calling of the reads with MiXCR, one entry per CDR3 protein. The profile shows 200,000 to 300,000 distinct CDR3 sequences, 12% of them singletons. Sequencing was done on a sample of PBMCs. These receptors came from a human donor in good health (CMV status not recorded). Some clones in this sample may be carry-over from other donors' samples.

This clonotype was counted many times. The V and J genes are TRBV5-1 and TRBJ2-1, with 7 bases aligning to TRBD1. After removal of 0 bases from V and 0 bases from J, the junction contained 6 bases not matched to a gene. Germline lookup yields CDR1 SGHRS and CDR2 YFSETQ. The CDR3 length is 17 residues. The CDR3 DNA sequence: TGCGCCAGCAGCTTGGGAGGGACAGACACCTCCTACAATGAGCAGTTCTTC. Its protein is CASSLGGTDTSYNEQFF.

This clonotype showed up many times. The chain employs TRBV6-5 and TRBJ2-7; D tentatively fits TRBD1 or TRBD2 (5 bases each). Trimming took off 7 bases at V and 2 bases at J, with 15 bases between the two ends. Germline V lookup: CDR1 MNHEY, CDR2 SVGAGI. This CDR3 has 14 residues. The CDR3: CASTRSGTPYEQYF. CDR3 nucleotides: TGTGCCAGCACCAGGAGTGGGACCCCCTACGAGCAGTACTTC.

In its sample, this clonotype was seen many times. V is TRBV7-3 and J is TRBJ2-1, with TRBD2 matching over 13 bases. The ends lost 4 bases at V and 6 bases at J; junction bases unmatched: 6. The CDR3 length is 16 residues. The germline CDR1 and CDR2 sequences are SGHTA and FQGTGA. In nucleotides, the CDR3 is TGTGCCAGCAGCTGGACTAGCGGGGGTCAGGGCAATGAGCAGTTCTTC. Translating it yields CASSWTSGGQGNEQFF. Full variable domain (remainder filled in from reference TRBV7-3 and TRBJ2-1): GAGVSQTPSNKVTEKGKYVELRCDPISGHTALYWYRQSLGQGPEFLIYFQGTGAADDSGLPNDRFFAVRPEGSVSTLKIQRTERGDSAVYLCASSWTSGGQGNEQFFGPGTRLTVL.

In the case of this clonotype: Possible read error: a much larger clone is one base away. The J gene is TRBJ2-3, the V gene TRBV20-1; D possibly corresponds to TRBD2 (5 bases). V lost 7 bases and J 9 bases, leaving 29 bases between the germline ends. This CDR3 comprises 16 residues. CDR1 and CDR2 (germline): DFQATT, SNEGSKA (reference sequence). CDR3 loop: CSVPREEAAGTETQYF. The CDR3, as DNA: TGCAGTGTTCCACGCGAGGAGGCAGCCGGTACGGAGACGCAGTATTTT.

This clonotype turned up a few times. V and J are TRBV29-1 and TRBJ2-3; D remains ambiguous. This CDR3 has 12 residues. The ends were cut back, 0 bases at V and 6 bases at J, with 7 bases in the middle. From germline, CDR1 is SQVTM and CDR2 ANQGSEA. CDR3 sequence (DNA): TGCAGCGTTGAAGAGTCCCCCGATACGCAGTATTTT. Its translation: CSVEESPDTQYF.

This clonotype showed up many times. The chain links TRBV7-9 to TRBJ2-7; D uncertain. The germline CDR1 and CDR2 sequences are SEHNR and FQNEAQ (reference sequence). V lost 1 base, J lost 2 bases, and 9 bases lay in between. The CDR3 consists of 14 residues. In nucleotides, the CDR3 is TGTGCCAGCAGCTTAGGAGGCGCGGCCTACGAGCAGTACTTC. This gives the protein CASSLGGAAYEQYF.

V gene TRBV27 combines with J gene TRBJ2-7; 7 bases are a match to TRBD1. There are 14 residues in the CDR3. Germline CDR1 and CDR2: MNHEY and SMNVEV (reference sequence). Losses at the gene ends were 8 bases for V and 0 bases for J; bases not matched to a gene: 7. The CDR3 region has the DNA TGTGCCAGCGGATCGACAGGGTACTCCTACGAGCAGTACTTC. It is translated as CASGSTGYSYEQYF.

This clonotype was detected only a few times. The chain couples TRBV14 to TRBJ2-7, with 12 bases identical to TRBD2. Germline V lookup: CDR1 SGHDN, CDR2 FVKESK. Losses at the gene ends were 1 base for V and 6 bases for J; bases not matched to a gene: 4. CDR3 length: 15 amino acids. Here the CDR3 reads CASSQGRGLAGEQYF. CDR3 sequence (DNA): TGTGCCAGCAGCCAAGGCCGGGGACTAGCGGGCGAGCAGTACTTC.

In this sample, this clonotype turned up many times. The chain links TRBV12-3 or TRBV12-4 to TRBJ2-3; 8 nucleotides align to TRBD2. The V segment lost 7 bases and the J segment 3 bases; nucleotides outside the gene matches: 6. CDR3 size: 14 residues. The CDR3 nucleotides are TGTGCCAGCACCAAAGCGGGAGTAACAGATACGCAGTATTTT. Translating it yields CASTKAGVTDTQYF.

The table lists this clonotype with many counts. In nucleotides, the CDR3 is TGTGCCAGCAGCTTAGGTGTCGGGGGGTACGAGCAGTACTTC. It codes for CASSLGVGGYEQYF. The chain combines TRBV7-8 with TRBJ2-7, with 7 bases fitting TRBD2. There are 14 residues in the CDR3. V gave up 1 base and J gave up 4 bases; unmatched junction bases: 4. CDR1 is SGHVS and CDR2 is FQNEAQ in the germline V gene.

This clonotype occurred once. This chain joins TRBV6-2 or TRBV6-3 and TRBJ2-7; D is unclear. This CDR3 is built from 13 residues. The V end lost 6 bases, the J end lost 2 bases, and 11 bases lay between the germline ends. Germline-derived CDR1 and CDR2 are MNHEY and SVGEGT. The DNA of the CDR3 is TGTGCCAGCAGAGATACGGTTGCCTACGAGCAGTACTTC. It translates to CASRDTVAYEQYF.

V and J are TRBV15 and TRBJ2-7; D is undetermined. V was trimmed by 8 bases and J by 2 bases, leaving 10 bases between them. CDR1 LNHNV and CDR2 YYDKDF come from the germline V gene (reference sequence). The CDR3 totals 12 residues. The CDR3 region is CATGIRPYEQYF. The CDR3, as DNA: TGTGCCACCGGGATTCGCCCCTACGAGCAGTACTTC. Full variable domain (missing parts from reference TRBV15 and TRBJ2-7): DAMVIQNPRYQVTQFGKPVTLSCSQTLNHNVMYWYQQKSSQAPKLLFHYYDKDFNNEADTPDNFQSRRPNTSFCFLDIRSPGLGDTAMYLCATGIRPYEQYFGPGTRLTVT.

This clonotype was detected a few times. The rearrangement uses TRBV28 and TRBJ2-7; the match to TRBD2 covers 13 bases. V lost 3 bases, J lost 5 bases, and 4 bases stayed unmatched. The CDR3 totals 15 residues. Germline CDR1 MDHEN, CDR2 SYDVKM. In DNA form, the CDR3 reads TGTGCCAGCAGTTTGACTAGCGGGAGGCTCGACGAGCAGTACTTC. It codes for CASSLTSGRLDEQYF.

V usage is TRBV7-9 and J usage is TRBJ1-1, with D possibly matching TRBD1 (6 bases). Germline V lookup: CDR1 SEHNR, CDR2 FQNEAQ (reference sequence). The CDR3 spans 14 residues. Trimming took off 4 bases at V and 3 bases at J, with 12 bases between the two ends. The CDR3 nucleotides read TGTGCCAGCAGCTCGGGGGGGCGGCACACTGAAGCTTTCTTT. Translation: CASSSGGRHTEAFF.

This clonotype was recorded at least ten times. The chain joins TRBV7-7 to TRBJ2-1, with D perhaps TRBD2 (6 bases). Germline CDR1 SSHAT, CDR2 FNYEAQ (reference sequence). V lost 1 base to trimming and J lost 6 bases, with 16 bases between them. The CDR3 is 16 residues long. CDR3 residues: CASSLGDGGSFNEQFF. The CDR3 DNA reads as TGTGCCAGCAGCTTAGGGGACGGGGGTTCTTTCAATGAGCAGTTCTTC.

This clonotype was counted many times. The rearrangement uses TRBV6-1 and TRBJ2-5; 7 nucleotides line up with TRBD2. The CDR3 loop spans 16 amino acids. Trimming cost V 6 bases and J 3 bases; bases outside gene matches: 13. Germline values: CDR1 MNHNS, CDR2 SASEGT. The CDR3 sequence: CASRKGLVAGEETQYF. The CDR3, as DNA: TGTGCCAGCAGGAAGGGGCTTGTGGCGGGAGAAGAGACCCAGTACTTC.

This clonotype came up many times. The CDR3 reads CASRSTGTTDTQYF. The CDR3 DNA sequence: TGTGCCAGCAGATCGACAGGAACCACAGATACGCAGTATTTT. This chain uses TRBV6-2 or TRBV6-3 with TRBJ2-3; a possible D gene is TRBD1 (6 bases). V was cut by 6 bases and J by 2 bases, with 12 bases left in between. Germline CDR1 reads MNHEY; CDR2 reads SVGEGT. This CDR3 is 14 amino acids long.

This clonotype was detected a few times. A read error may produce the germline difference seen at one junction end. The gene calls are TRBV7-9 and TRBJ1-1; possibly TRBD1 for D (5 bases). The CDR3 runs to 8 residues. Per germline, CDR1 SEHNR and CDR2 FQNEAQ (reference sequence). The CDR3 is CASSPGRF. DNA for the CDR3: TGTGCCAGCAGCCCGGGACGGTTT.

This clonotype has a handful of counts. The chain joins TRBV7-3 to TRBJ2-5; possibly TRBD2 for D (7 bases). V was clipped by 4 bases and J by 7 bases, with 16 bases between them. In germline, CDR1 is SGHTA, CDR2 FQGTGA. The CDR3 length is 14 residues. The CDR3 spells CASSSGGGLGTQYF. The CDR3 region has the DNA TGTGCCAGCAGCTCGGGGGGCGGGCTGGGGACCCAGTACTTC.

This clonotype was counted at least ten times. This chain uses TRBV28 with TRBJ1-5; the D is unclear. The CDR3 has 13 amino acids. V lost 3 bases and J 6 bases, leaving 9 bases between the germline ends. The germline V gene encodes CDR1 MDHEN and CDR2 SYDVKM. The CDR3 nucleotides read TGTGCCAGCAGTTTGGGTTTTGGTCAGCCCCAGCATTTT. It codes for CASSLGFGQPQHF. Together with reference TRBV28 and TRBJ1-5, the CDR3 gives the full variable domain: DVKVTQSSRYLVKRTGEKVFLECVQDMDHENMFWYRQDPGLGLRLIYFSYDVKMKEKGDIPEGYSVSREKKERFSLILESASTNQTSMYLCASSLGFGQPQHFGDGTRLSIL.

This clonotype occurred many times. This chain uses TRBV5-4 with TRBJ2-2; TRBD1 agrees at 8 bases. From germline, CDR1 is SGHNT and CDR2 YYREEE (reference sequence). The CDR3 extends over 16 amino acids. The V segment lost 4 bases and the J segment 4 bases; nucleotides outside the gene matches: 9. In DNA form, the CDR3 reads TGTGCCAGCAGCGGGACAGGTACCCGGGGCACCGGGGAGCTGTTTTTT. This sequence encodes CASSGTGTRGTGELFF.

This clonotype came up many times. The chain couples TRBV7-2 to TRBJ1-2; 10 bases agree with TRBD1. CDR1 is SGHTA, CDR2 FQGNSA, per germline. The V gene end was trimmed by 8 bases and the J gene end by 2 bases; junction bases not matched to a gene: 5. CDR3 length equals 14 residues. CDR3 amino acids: CASSGTGANYGYTF. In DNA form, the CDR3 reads TGTGCCAGCTCCGGGACAGGGGCCAACTATGGCTACACCTTC. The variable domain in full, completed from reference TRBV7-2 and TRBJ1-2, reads GAGVSQSPSNKVTEKGKDVELRCDPISGHTALYWYRQSLGQGLEFLIYFQGNSAPDKSGLPSDRFSAERTGGSVSTLTIQRTQQEDSAVYLCASSGTGANYGYTFGSGTRLTVV.

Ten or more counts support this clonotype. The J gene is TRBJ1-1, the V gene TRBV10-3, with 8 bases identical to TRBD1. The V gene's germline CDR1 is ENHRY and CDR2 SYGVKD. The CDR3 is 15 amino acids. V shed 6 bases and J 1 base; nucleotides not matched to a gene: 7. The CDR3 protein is CAISPTGASNTEAFF. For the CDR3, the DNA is TGTGCCATCAGCCCGACAGGGGCCTCGAACACTGAAGCTTTCTTT.

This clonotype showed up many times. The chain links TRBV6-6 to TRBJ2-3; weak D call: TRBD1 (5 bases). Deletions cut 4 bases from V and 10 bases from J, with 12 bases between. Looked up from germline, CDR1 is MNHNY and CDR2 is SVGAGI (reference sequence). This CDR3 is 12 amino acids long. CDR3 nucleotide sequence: TGTGCCAGCAGTTTAGGGGCGTATGCGCAGTATTTT. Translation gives CASSLGAYAQYF.

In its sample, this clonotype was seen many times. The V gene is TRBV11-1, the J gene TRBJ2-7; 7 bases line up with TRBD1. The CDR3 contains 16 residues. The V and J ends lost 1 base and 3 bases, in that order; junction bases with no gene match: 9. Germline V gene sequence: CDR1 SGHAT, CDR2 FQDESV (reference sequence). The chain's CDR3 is CASSLDVGTAVYEQYF. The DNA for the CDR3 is TGTGCCAGCAGCTTAGACGTGGGGACAGCCGTCTACGAGCAGTACTTC.

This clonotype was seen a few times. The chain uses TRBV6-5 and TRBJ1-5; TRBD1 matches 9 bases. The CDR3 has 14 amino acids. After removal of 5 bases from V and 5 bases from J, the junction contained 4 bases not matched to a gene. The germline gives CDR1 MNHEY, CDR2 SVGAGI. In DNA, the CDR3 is TGTGCCAGCAGTCCAACAGGGGGCTATCAGCCCCAGCATTTT. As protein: CASSPTGGYQPQHF.